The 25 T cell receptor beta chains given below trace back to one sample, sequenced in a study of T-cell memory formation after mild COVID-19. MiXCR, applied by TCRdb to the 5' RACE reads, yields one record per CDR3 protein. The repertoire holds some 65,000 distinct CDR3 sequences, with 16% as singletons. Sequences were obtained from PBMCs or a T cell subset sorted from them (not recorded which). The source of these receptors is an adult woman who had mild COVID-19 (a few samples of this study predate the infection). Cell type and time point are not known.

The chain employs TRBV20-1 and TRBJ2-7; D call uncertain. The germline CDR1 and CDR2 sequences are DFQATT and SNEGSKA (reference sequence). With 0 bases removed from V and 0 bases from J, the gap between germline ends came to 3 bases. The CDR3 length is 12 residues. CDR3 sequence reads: CSAREASYEQYF. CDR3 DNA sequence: TGCAGTGCTAGAGAGGCCTCCTACGAGCAGTACTTC.

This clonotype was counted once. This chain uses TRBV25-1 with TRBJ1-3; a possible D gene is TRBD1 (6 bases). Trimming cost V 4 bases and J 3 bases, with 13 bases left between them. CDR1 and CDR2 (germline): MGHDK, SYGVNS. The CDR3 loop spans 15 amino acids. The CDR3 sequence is CASSGDRLSGNTIYF. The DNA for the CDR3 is TGTGCCAGCAGTGGTGACAGGCTTAGTGGAAACACCATATATTTT.

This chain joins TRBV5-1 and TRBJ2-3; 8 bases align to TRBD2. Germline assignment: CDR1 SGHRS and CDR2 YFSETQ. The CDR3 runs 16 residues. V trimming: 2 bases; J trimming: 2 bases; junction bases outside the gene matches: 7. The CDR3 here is CASSLAEAGVTDTQYF. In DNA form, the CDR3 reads TGCGCCAGCAGCTTAGCGGAAGCGGGAGTCACAGATACGCAGTATTTT.

The CDR3 sequence is CASSRDSSYNEQFF. In nucleotides, the CDR3 is TGTGCCAGCTCGAGGGACTCATCCTACAATGAGCAGTTCTTC. The rearrangement links TRBV7-6 to TRBJ2-1, with D possibly being TRBD2 (6 bases). Trimming took off 8 bases at V and 1 base at J, with 12 bases between the two ends. The germline V gene encodes CDR1 SGHVS and CDR2 FNYEAQ. The CDR3 is 14 residues long.

DNA of the CDR3: TGTGCCAGCAGTTCGACAGGAAGCTCCTACGAGCAGTACTTC. Its translation: CASSSTGSSYEQYF. The chain joins TRBV6-5 to TRBJ2-7; TRBD1 might be the D (6 bases). Germline V CDR1 and CDR2: MNHEY, SVGAGI. This CDR3 has 14 residues. Trimming took 4 bases from V and 0 from J, leaving 10 bases between them.

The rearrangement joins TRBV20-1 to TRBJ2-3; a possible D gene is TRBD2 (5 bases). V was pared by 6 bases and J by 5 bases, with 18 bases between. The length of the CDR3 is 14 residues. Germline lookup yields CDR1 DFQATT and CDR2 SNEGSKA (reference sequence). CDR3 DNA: TGCAGTGCAAACCCGGACTTGTGGGGAGATACGCAGTATTTT. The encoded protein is CSANPDLWGDTQYF.

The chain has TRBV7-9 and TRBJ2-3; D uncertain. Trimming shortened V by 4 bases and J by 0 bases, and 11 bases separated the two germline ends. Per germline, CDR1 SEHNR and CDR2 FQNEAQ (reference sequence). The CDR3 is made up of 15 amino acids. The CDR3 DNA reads TGTGCCAGCAGCTCCCTATCTTCTAGCACAGATACGCAGTATTTT. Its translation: CASSSLSSSTDTQYF.

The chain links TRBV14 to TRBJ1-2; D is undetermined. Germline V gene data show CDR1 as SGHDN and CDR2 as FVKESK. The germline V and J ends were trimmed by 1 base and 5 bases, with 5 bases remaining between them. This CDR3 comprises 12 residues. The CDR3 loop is CASSQGRYGYTF. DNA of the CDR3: TGTGCCAGCAGCCAAGGCCGATATGGCTACACCTTC.

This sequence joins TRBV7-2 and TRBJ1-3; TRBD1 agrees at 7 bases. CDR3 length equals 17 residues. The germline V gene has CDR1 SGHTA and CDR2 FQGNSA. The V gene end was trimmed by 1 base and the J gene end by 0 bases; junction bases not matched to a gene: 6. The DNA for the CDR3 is TGTGCCAGCAGCTTAGACAGGGGCTTCTTCTCTGGAAACACCATATATTTT. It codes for CASSLDRGFFSGNTIYF.

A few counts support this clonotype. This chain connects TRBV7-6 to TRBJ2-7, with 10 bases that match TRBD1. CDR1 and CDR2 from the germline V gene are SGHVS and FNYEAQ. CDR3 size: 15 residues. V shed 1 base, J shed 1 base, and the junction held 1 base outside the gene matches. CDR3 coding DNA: TGTGCCAGCAGCTTAGGGGACAGGGGATCCTACGAGCAGTACTTC. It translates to CASSLGDRGSYEQYF.

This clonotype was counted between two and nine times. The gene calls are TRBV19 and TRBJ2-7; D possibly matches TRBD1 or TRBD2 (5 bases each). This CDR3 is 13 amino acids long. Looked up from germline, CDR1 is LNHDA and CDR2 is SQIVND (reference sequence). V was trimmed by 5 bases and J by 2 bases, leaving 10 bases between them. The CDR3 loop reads CASSGTLTYEQYF. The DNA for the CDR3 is TGTGCCAGTAGTGGGACGCTTACCTACGAGCAGTACTTC.

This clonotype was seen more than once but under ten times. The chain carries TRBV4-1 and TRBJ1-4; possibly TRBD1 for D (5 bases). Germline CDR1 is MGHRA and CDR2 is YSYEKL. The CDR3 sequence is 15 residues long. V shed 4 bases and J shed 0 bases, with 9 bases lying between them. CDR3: CASSPLTATNEKLFF. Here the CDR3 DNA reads TGCGCCAGCAGCCCCTTGACAGCAACTAATGAAAAACTGTTTTTT.

The CDR3 nucleotides read TGTGCCTGGAGTGCCGGGGCTAGCGGGGGTATTTACGAGCAGTACTTC. Its translation is CAWSAGASGGIYEQYF. The V gene is TRBV30, the J gene TRBJ2-7; 10 nucleotides agree with TRBD2. In germline, CDR1 is GTSNPN, CDR2 SVGIG (reference sequence). This CDR3 is built from 16 residues. With 1 base clipped from V and 4 bases from J, the junction kept 10 bases outside the gene matches.

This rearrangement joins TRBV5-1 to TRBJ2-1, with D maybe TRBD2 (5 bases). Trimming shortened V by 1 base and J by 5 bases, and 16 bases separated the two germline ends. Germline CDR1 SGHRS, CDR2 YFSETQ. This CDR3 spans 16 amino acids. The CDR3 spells CASSLTRGLSDNEQFF. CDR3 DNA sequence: TGCGCCAGCAGCTTGACGAGAGGGTTATCGGACAATGAGCAGTTCTTC.

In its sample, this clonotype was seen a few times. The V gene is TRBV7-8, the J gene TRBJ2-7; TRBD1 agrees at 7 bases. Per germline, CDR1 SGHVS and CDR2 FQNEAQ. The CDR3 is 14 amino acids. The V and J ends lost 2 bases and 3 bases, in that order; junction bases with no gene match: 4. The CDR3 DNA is TGTGCCAGCAGCTTAACGACAGGGAGCTACGAGCAGTACTTC. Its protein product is CASSLTTGSYEQYF.

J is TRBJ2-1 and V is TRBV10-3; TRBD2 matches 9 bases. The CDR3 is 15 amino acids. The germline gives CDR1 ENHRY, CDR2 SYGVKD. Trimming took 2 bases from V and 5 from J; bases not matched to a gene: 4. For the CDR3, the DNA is TGTGCCATCAGTGAGGGGAGACTAGCGGACAATGAGCAGTTCTTC. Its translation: CAISEGRLADNEQFF.

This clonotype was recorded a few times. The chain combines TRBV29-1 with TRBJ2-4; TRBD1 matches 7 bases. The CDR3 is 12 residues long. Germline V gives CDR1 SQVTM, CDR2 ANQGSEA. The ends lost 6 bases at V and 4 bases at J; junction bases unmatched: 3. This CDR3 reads CSVEQGKNIQYF. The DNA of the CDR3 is TGCAGCGTCGAACAGGGGAAAAACATTCAGTACTTC.

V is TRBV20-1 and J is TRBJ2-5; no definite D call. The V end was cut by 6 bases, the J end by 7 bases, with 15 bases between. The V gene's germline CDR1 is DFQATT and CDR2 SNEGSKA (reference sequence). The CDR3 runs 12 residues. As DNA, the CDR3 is TGCAGTGCGAGGACGTCTCTGGTGACCCAGTACTTC. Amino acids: CSARTSLVTQYF.

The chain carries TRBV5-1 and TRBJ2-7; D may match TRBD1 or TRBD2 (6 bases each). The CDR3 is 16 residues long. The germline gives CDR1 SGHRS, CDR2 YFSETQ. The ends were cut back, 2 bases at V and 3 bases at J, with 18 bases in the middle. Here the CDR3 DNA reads TGCGCCAGCAGCTTTTTCCTGGGGGGCAAAGTCTACGAGCAGTACTTC. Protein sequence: CASSFFLGGKVYEQYF.

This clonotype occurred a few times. CDR3: CAWSVHGGAKEQYF. The DNA for the CDR3 is TGTGCCTGGAGTGTACACGGGGGGGCGAAGGAGCAGTACTTC. The chain recombines TRBV30 with TRBJ2-7; the match to TRBD2 covers 8 bases. The CDR3 loop spans 14 amino acids. V lost 0 bases and J lost 7; bases outside the gene matches: 8. Germline V gene lookup returns CDR1 GTSNPN and CDR2 SVGIG (reference sequence).

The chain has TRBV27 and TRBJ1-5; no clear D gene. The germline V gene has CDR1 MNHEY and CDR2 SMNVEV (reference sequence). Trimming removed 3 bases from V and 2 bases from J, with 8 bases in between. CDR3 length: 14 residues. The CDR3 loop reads CASSFHGGNQPQHF. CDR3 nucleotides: TGTGCCAGCAGTTTTCATGGGGGCAATCAGCCCCAGCATTTT.

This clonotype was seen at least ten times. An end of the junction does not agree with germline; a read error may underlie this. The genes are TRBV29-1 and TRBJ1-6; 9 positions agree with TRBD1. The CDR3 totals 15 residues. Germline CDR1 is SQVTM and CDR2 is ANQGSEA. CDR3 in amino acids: CSVKDRGADNSPLHF. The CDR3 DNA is TGCAGCGTTAAAGACAGGGGGGCCGATAATTCACCCCTCCACTTT. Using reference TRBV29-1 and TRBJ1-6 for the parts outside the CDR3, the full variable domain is SAVISQKPSRDICQRGTSLTIQCQVDSQVTMMFWYRQQPGQSLTLIATANQGSEATYESGFVIDKFPISRPNLTFSTLTVSNMSPEDSSIYLCSVKDRGADNSPLHFGNGTRLTVT.

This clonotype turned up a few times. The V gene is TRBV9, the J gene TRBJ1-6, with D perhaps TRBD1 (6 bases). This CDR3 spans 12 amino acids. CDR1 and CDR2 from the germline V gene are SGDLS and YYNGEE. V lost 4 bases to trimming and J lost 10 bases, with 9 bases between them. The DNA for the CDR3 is TGTGCCAGCAGCTCCACAGGGTCACCCCTCCACTTT. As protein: CASSSTGSPLHF.

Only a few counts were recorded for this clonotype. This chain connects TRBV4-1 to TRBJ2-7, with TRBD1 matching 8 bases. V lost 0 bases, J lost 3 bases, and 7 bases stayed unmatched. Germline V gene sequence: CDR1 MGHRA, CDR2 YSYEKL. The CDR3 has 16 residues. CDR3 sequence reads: CASSQDFAQGGYEQYF. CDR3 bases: TGCGCCAGCAGCCAAGATTTCGCACAGGGGGGCTACGAGCAGTACTTC.

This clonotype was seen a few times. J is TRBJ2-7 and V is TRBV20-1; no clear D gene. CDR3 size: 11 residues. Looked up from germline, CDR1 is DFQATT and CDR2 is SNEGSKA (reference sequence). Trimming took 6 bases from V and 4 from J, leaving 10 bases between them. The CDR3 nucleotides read TGCAGTGCAAGCTTAGAATACGAGCAGTACTTC. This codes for CSASLEYEQYF.